This TCR beta chain was documented in a study of blood T cell repertoires in COVID-19. Study summary: Samples of COVID-19 (acute and convalescent) were obtained from the United States, Italy and Spain. PBMCs, B-cell-depleted T cells, or T cells provided the cDNA or gDNA that made up the material.

The V and J ends lost 0 bases and 3 bases respectively, with 7 bases between them. This CDR3 comprises 14 residues. The V gene's germline CDR1 is SGHRS and CDR2 YFSETQ. In the original workflow: Reference gene primer amplification yielded estimated nucleated cell counts. Profiling relied on immunoSEQ multiplex PCR, and the TCRdb table lists in-frame clones only, not all of them. That table is the source of V, J and clone size, and D and trimming were worked out from the DNA. The sample lists about 64,000 clones; roughly 85% were seen once. Sequencing was done on a sample of peripheral blood. The source is a man aged 35 to 55 with acute or convalescent COVID-19. The chain links TRBV5-1 to TRBJ1-5; a possible D gene is TRBD1 (6 bases). This CDR3 is CASSLGTANQPQHF. DNA for the CDR3: TGCGCCAGCAGCTTGGGGACAGCCAATCAGCCCCAGCATTTT.